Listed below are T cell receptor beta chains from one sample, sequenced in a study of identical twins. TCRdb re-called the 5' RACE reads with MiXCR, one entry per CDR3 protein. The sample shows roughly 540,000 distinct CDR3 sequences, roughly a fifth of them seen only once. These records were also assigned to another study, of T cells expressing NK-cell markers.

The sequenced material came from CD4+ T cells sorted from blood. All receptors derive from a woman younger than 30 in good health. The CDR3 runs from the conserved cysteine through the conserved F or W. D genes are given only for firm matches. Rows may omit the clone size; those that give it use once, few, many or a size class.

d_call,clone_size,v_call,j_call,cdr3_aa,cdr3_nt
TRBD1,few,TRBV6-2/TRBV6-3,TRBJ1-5,CASKDRGQPQHF,TGTGCCAGCAAGGACAGGGGGCAGCCCCAGCATTTT
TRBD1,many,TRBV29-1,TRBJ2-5,CSVHKGQGGETQYF,TGCAGCGTCCATAAGGGACAGGGAGGAGAGACCCAGTACTTC
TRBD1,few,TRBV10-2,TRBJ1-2,CASSKRTGRDGYTF,TGCGCCAGCAGCAAAAGGACAGGGAGAGATGGCTACACCTTC
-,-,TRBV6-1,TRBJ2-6,CASRGTTRTGANVLTF,TGTGCCAGCAGGGGGACGACGCGAACTGGGGCCAACGTCCTGACTTTC
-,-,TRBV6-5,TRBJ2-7,CASSYSGLRTGVEYEQYF,TGTGCCAGCAGTTACTCTGGTCTGCGGACGGGGGTAGAGTACGAGCAGTACTTC
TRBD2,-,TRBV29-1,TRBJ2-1,CSVVGFGGSYNEQFF,TGCAGCGTTGTAGGGTTCGGGGGGTCCTACAATGAGCAGTTCTTC
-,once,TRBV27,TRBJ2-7,CASFERRTSSYEQYF,TGTGCCAGCTTTGAGAGACGAACAAGCTCCTACGAGCAGTACTTC
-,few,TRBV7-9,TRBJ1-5,CASSLGFSNQPQHF,TGTGCCAGCAGCTTAGGATTTAGCAATCAGCCCCAGCATTTT
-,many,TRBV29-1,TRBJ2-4,CSVDSGRNIQYF,TGCAGCGTTGACAGCGGTCGAAACATTCAGTACTTC
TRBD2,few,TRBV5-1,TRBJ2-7,CASRDPAGAYEQYF,TGCGCCAGCCGGGACCCAGCGGGGGCCTACGAGCAGTACTTC
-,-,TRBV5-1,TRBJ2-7,CASSLSAVDYEQYF,TGCGCCAGCAGCTTGAGTGCGGTGGACTACGAGCAGTACTTC
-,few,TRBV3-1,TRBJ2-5,CASNLRDMGTQYF,TGTGCCAGCAACTTAAGAGATATGGGGACCCAGTACTTC
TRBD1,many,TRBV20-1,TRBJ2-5,CSALPGQGIQETQYF,TGCAGTGCGCTACCGGGACAGGGTATCCAAGAGACCCAGTACTTC
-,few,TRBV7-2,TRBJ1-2,CASSPSMEGYTF,TGTGCCAGCAGCCCGTCTATGGAGGGCTACACCTTC
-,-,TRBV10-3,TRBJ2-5,CAISGTPWDQYF,TGTGCCATCAGTGGGACCCCCTGGGACCAGTACTTC
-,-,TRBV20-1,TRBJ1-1,CSARGPEAFF,TGCAGTGCTAGGGGTCCTGAAGCTTTCTTT
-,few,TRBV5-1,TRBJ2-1,CASSLTSPYNEQFF,TGCGCCAGCAGCTTGACGTCCCCATACAATGAGCAGTTCTTC
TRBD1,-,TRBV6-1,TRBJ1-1,CASTFRGTANTEAFF,TGTGCCAGCACCTTCCGTGGGACAGCGAACACTGAAGCTTTCTTT
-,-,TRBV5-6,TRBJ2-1,CASSTDRGARDEQFF,TGTGCCAGCAGCACCGACCGGGGGGCTCGAGATGAGCAGTTCTTC
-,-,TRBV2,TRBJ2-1,CASSLHIGTRLGGEQFF,TGTGCCAGCAGCCTACACATCGGGACCCGCCTCGGCGGTGAGCAGTTCTTC
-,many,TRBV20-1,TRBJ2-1,CSARESSYNEQFF,TGCAGTGCTAGGGAGAGCTCCTACAATGAGCAGTTCTTC
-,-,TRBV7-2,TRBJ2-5,CASSLVWSPQIF,TGTGCCAGCAGCTTAGTATGGTCGCCTCAGATATTC
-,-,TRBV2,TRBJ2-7,CASSEYPYEQYF,TGTGCCAGCAGTGAATATCCCTACGAGCAGTACTTC
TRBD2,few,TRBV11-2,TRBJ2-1,CASSMPPGLADLSSYNEQFF,TGTGCCAGCAGCATGCCTCCGGGACTAGCGGATCTTTCCTCCTACAATGAGCAGTTCTTC
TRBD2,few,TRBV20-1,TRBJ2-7,CSAWGGSGTGVYEQYF,TGCAGTGCGTGGGGGGGGTCCGGGACTGGGGTCTACGAGCAGTACTTC
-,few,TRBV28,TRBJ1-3,CASTQVISGNTIYF,TGTGCCAGCACTCAGGTGATCTCTGGAAACACCATATATTTT
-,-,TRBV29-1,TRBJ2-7,CSVGQRATYEQYF,TGCAGCGTTGGACAGCGGGCGACCTACGAGCAGTACTTC
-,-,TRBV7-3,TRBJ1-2,CASSSHPTDNYGYTF,TGTGCCAGCAGCTCGCACCCCACGGATAACTATGGCTACACCTTC
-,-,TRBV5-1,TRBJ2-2,CASSFGLMNTGELFF,TGCGCCAGCAGCTTCGGACTAATGAACACCGGGGAGCTGTTTTTT
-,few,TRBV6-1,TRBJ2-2,CASSQDREGTGELFF,TGTGCCAGCAGCCAGGACAGGGAGGGCACCGGGGAGCTGTTTTTT
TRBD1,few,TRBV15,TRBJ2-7,CATSRDSGGATFYEQYF,TGTGCCACCAGCAGAGATTCAGGGGGCGCCACGTTTTACGAGCAGTACTTC
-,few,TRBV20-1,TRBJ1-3,CSASGGVLGNTIYF,TGCAGTGCTAGCGGGGGGGTTCTGGGAAACACCATATATTTT
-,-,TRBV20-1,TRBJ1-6,CSARDQGTRNSPLHF,TGCAGTGCTAGAGATCAAGGGACCCGAAATTCACCCCTCCACTTT
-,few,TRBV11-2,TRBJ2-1,CASSLVGRELHNEQFF,TGTGCCAGCAGCTTAGTGGGCAGGGAGCTCCACAATGAGCAGTTCTTC
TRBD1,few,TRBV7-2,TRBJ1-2,CASSPPSQGARGDGYTF,TGTGCCAGCAGCCCCCCCTCTCAGGGGGCGCGAGGGGACGGCTACACCTTC
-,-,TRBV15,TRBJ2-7,CATSRGSGDRSSYEQYF,TGTGCCACCAGCAGAGGTTCGGGGGACCGTTCCTCCTACGAGCAGTACTTC
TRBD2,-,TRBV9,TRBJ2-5,CASAGDLWETQYF,TGTGCCTCAGCGGGAGATCTCTGGGAGACCCAGTACTTC
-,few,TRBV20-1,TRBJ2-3,CSARAKGQGILDTQYF,TGCAGTGCTAGAGCAAAGGGGCAGGGGATATTAGATACGCAGTATTTT
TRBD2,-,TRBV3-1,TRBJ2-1,CASSHLAGGGDEQFF,TGTGCCAGCAGCCATTTAGCGGGAGGTGGGGATGAGCAGTTCTTC
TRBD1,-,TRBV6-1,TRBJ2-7,CASRMDRGSYEQYF,TGTGCCAGCAGGATGGACAGGGGCTCCTACGAGCAGTACTTC
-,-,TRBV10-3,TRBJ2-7,CAIRMGGAGEQYF,TGTGCCATCAGGATGGGGGGGGCAGGGGAGCAGTACTTC
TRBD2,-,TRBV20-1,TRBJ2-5,CSASKLAGIQETQYF,TGCAGTGCTAGTAAGCTAGCGGGTATTCAAGAGACCCAGTACTTC
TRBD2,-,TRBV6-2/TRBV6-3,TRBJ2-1,CASSFTSGRVRENRIEQFF,TGTGCCAGCAGTTTTACTAGCGGGAGGGTGAGAGAAAACCGTATTGAGCAGTTCTTC
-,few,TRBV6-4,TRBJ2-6,CASSAGNPGANVLTF,TGTGCCAGCAGCGCTGGGAATCCTGGGGCCAACGTCCTGACTTTC
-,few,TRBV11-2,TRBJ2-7,CASSLSPDEQYF,TGTGCCAGCAGCCTCTCCCCCGACGAGCAGTACTTC